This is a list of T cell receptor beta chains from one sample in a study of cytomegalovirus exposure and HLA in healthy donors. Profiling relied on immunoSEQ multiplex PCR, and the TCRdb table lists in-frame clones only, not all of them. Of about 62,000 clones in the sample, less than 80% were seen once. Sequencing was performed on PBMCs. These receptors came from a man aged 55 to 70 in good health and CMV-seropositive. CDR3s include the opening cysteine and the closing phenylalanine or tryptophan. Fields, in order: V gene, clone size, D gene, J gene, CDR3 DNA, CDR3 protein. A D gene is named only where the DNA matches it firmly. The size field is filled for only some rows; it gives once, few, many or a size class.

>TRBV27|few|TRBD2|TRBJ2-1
TGTGCCAGCAGTTTATCGAAGAGCGGGAGGGCCAACTACAATGAGCAGTTCTTC
CASSLSKSGRANYNEQFF
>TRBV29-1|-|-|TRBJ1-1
TGCGGATCTTCAGGCTTACGGGGTCGGGCTGAAGCTTTCTTT
CGSSGLRGRAEAFF
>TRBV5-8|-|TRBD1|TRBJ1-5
TGTGCCAGCAGCGGCGGACAGGCCGCCCTTAGCAATCAGCCCCAGCATTTT
CASSGGQAALSNQPQHF
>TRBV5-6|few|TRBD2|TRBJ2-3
TGTGCCAGCAGCTTTCGGGGTAGCGGGAGGATTACAGATACGCAGTATTTT
CASSFRGSGRITDTQYF
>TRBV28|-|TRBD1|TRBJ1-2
TGTGCCAGCAGGACTTTTTCCGGGACAGGGGGCGATGGCTACACCTTC
CASRTFSGTGGDGYTF
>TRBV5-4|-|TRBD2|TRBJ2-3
TGTGCCAGCAGGCCCGGGACTAGCGGGAGGAGGGGGGCAGATACGCAGTATTTT
CASRPGTSGRRGADTQYF
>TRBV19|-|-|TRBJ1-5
TGTGCCAGTAGGGACTCCTCAGGCAATCAGCCCCAGCATTTT
CASRDSSGNQPQHF
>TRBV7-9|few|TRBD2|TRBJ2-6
TGTGCCAGCAGCTTAGGGGCGGCGGGGGTGGGGGCCAACGTCCTGACTTTC
CASSLGAAGVGANVLTF
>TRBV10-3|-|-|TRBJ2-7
TGTGCCATCAGTGAGTCAAAGGCAGGTATGAACGAGCAGTACTTC
CAISESKAGMNEQYF
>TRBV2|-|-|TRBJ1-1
TGTGCCAGCAGTGAAGGAAGAGCAACGGGGGGGATGAACACTGAAGCTTTCTTT
CASSEGRATGGMNTEAFF
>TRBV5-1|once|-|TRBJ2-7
TGCGCCAGTCAGCAGGGATCTAGCTCCTACGAGCAGTACTTC
CASQQGSSSYEQYF
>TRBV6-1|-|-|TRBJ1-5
TGTGCCAGCACTAAAGGGCGGGACGTCCCTCGGCCCCAGCATTTT
CASTKGRDVPRPQHF
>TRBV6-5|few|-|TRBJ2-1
TGTGCCAGCAGTTTGTCCGGGATCTACAATGAGCAGTTCTTC
CASSLSGIYNEQFF
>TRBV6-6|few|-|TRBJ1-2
TGTGCCAGCAGTTACGGAGGGGAGGGCTACACCTTC
CASSYGGEGYTF
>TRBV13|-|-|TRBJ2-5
TGTGCCAGCAGACGGGGCGCAGGGGTCCAAGAGACCCAGTACTTC
CASRRGAGVQETQYF
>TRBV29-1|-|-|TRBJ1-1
TGCAGCGTTGTGGTGGGAGCTGAAGCTTTCTTT
CSVVVGAEAFF
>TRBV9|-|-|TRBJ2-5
TGTGCCAGCAGCGTAGATGCGAGCGAGGAGACCCAGTACTTC
CASSVDASEETQYF
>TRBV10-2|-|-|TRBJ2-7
TGCGCCAGCATGACAGGCCCATCCTACGAGCAGTACTTC
CASMTGPSYEQYF
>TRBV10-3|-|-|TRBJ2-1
TGTGCCATCAGTGCCAGCAATGAGCAGTTCTTC
CAISASNEQFF
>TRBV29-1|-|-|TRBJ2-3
TGCAGCGCCGGCGGTAGCACAGATACGCAGTATTTT
CSAGGSTDTQYF
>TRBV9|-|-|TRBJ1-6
TGTGCCAGCAGCGCCCGACTGAATTCACCCCTCCACTTT
CASSARLNSPLHF
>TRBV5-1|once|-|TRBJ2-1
TGCGCCAGCAGCGGCGGGAATGAGCAGTTCTTC
CASSGGNEQFF
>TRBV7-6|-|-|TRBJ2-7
TGTGCCAGCAGTCTAGAAATGCCCTACGAGCAGTACTTC
CASSLEMPYEQYF
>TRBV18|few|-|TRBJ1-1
TGTGCCAGCTCACCAACAGGAATGAACACTGAAGCTTTCTTT
CASSPTGMNTEAFF
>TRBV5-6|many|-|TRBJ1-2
TGTGCCAGCAGCTCGGGTGGAGGGACGGGGATATATGGCTACACCTTC
CASSSGGGTGIYGYTF
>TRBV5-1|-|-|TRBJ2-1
TGCGCCAGCAGCTTGGATTTGGGGGGGGGCGGGAATGAGCAGTTCTTC
CASSLDLGGGGNEQFF
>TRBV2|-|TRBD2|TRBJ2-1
TGTGCCAGTCGGACTAGCGGGAGTTGGAATGAGCAGTTCTTC
CASRTSGSWNEQFF
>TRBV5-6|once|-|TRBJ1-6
TGTGCCAGCAGCCCGTGGGAGGTTCCCCGATCACCCCTCCACTTT
CASSPWEVPRSPLHF
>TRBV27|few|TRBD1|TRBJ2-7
TGTGCCAGCAGTTTAGGAACCCAGGGGGCTTTCTGGGAGCAGTACTTC
CASSLGTQGAFWEQYF
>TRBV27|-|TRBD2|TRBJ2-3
TGTGCCAGCAGCCTACTCAGCGGGAGTAATAGGGATACGCAGTATTTT
CASSLLSGSNRDTQYF
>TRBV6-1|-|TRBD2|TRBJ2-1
TGTGCTCTAGAGCGGGAGGGCTCCTACAATGAGCAGTTCTTC
CALEREGSYNEQFF
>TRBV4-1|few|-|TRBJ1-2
TGCGCCAGCAGCCAAGGTTGGCAGGGTAACTATGGCTACACCTTC
CASSQGWQGNYGYTF
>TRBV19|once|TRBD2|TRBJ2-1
TGTGCCAGTAGTATGGGAGCGGGAGGGCCGGAAGAGCAGTTCTTC
CASSMGAGGPEEQFF
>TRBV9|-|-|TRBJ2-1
TGTGCCAGCAGCGTATCCTCGGACAGCTCCTACAATGAGCAGTTCTTC
CASSVSSDSSYNEQFF
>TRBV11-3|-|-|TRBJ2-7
TGTGCCAGCAGCTCAGAACCCGGGTCAGCCACCTACGAGCAGTACTTC
CASSSEPGSATYEQYF
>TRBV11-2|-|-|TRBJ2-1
TGTGCCAGCAGCTTAGAGTCGGGGATCGGTGAGCAGTTCTTC
CASSLESGIGEQFF
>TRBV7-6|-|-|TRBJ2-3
TGTGCCAGCAGCTTAGGGAGGACAGATACGCAGTATTTT
CASSLGRTDTQYF
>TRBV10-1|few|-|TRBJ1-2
TGCGCCAGCAGTGGACTAGGGGGCTACACCTTC
CASSGLGGYTF
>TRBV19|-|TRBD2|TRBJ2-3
TGTGCCAGTAGTAGCCTAGCGGAGGGGATCAGCACAGATACGCAGTATTTT
CASSSLAEGISTDTQYF
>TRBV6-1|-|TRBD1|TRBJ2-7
TGTGCCAGCAGAGCCGGGACAGGGACTCCCTACGAGCAGTACTTC
CASRAGTGTPYEQYF
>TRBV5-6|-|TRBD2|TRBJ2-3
TGTGCCAGCAGCTTGGGACTAGCGGGAGGGCCGTATACGCAGTATTTT
CASSLGLAGGPYTQYF
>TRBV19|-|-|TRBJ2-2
TGTGCCAGTAGTAGCACACAGGGTTTTAATATCGGGGAGCTGTTTTTT
CASSSTQGFNIGELFF
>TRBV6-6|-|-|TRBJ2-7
TGTGCCAGCAGTTCCGGGACACTACCTCCCTACGAGCAGTACTTC
CASSSGTLPPYEQYF
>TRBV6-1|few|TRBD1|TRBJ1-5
TGTGCCAGCTATACAGGGGTTAGCAATCAGCCCCAGCATTTT
CASYTGVSNQPQHF
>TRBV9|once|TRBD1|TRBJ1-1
TGTGCCAGCAGCAGGACAGGGCAAGGCTTGAACACTGAAGCTTTCTTT
CASSRTGQGLNTEAFF
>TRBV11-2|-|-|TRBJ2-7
TGTGCCAGCAGCTTAGATACGGGGACTGCGCTTTCCTACGAGCAGTACTTC
CASSLDTGTALSYEQYF
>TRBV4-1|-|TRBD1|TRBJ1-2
TGCGCCAGCAGCCAAGATGTGGGGGCAGGGGGCTATGGCTACACCTTC
CASSQDVGAGGYGYTF